This is a list of T cell receptor beta chains from one sample in a study of cytomegalovirus exposure and HLA in healthy donors. Assay used: immunoSEQ multiplex PCR; TCRdb lists only in-frame clones, some missing. The data contain over 80,000 clones, over 60% of them singletons. The sample was PBMCs. The source of these receptors is a female donor in good health and CMV-seronegative. Each CDR3 is given with its conserved first and last residue. A D gene is named only where the DNA matches it firmly. Expanded clones are given a class, and other clones once, few, many or no size at all.

v_gene	len	abundance	d_gene	j_gene	CDR3nt	CDR3aa
TRBV28	16	NA	NA	TRBJ2-7	TGTGCCAGAGGGGGTTTGGGGGCCGCCGAGCAATACGAGCAGTACTTC	CARGGLGAAEQYEQYF
TRBV30	15	NA	TRBD1	TRBJ2-2	TGTGCCTGGAGTGCCCCGGGACAGGATTCCGGGGAGCTGTTTTTT	CAWSAPGQDSGELFF
TRBV7-6	17	NA	TRBD2	TRBJ2-7	TGTGCCAGCAGCTCTATCGTTCCAGCGGGGTCCGGGTACGAGCAGTACTTC	CASSSIVPAGSGYEQYF
TRBV19	14	NA	TRBD2	TRBJ2-1	TGTGCCAGTACTCTAGCGGGAGCCTACAATGAGCAGTTCTTC	CASTLAGAYNEQFF
TRBV29-1	12	NA	NA	TRBJ2-1	TGCAGCGTGTCGTGGGGGCGGAATGAGCAGTTCTTC	CSVSWGRNEQFF
TRBV19	16	NA	TRBD1	TRBJ2-1	TGTGCCAGTAGTATAGACGGACAGGTCCTACGGGATGAGCAGTTCTTC	CASSIDGQVLRDEQFF
TRBV18	15	NA	NA	TRBJ1-1	TGTGCCAGCTCACCATTGAGGGAGATGAACACTGAAGCTTTCTTT	CASSPLREMNTEAFF
TRBV30	14	NA	TRBD1	TRBJ1-2	TGTGCCTGGACCAAGGACAGGGACAACTATGGCTACACCTTC	CAWTKDRDNYGYTF
TRBV4-3	14	NA	NA	TRBJ1-1	TGCGCCAGCAGCCAAGGACAGGCGGACACTGAAGCTTTCTTT	CASSQGQADTEAFF
TRBV4-2	17	NA	NA	TRBJ2-5	TGTGCCAGCAGCCAAGTACGCGGGGAGTCACGACGGGAGACCCAGTACTTC	CASSQVRGESRRETQYF
TRBV11-2	15	NA	NA	TRBJ2-7	TGTGCCAGCAGCTTAGATTCGGACAAAGGAAACGAGCAGTACTTC	CASSLDSDKGNEQYF
TRBV5-6	16	few	TRBD1	TRBJ1-1	TGTGCCAGCAGCTGGACAGGGTATGACGGAATCACTGAAGCTTTCTTT	CASSWTGYDGITEAFF
TRBV6-1	13	NA	NA	TRBJ1-1	TGTGCCAGCAGACAAGGAGGGGACACTGAAGCTTTCTTT	CASRQGGDTEAFF
TRBV6-1	18	NA	NA	TRBJ2-3	TGTGCCAGCAGTGTAATAGCTTCGTGGGAGGCCGGATGGGATACGCAGTATTTT	CASSVIASWEAGWDTQYF
TRBV28	15	NA	NA	TRBJ1-1	TGTGCCAGCAGTACAACTACCCAGGGGAACACTGAAGCTTTCTTT	CASSTTTQGNTEAFF
TRBV18	14	NA	NA	TRBJ1-2	TGTGCCAGCTCACCAGCGGGAGAGGCCTATGGCTACACCTTC	CASSPAGEAYGYTF
TRBV6-5	14	few	NA	TRBJ2-6	TGTGCCAGCAGTTATGATCGACGGGAAAACGTCCTGACTTTC	CASSYDRRENVLTF
TRBV28	15	NA	NA	TRBJ2-5	TGTGCCAGCAGTTTAGGGGGGGCCCGCTTGGAGACCCAGTACTTC	CASSLGGARLETQYF
TRBV5-6	14	NA	TRBD1	TRBJ2-7	TGTGCCAGCAGCTTGGCGAGGGGGCTTCACGAGCAGTACTTC	CASSLARGLHEQYF
TRBV9	12	NA	NA	TRBJ2-1	TGTGCCAGCAGCCCCCAGGGCAATGAGCAGTTCTTC	CASSPQGNEQFF
TRBV7-2	14	NA	NA	TRBJ1-6	TGTGCCAGCAGCTTAAGGACAGCTAATTCACCCCTCCACTTT	CASSLRTANSPLHF
TRBV5-4	14	NA	NA	TRBJ1-2	TGTGCCAGCAGCTGGGGGAGGTCTAACTATGGCTACACCTTC	CASSWGRSNYGYTF
TRBV21-1	17	NA	NA	TRBJ2-7	TGTGCCAGCAGCAAAGATCCATTAGCGGGAACCCTGCACGAGCAGTACTTC	CASSKDPLAGTLHEQYF
TRBV28	15	NA	NA	TRBJ1-1	TGTGCCAGCAGTCTAACGGGAGGGCCTAACACTGAAGCTTTCTTT	CASSLTGGPNTEAFF
TRBV5-4	12	once	NA	TRBJ2-1	TGTGCCAGCAGTTTGCAGTCTTACGAGCAGTTCTTC	CASSLQSYEQFF
TRBV6-1	12	NA	NA	TRBJ2-5	TGTGCCAGCAGGCAGGGTGGCGAGACCCAGTACTTC	CASRQGGETQYF
TRBV18	15	few	TRBD2	TRBJ2-1	TGTGCCAGCTCACCATCGACTAGCGGGGGGAATGAGCAGTTCTTC	CASSPSTSGGNEQFF
TRBV18	16	NA	NA	TRBJ1-4	TGTGCCAGCTCACCACAGCAGGGAGGGTTTAATGAAAAACTGTTTTTT	CASSPQQGGFNEKLFF
TRBV6-4	12	NA	NA	TRBJ2-7	TGTGCCAGCGGGAGGCTGAGCTACGAGCAGTACTTC	CASGRLSYEQYF
TRBV7-7	15	few	NA	TRBJ2-1	TGTGCTAGCAGCCCCGACAGGCACTCCTACAATGAGCAGTTCTTC	CASSPDRHSYNEQFF
TRBV30	13	NA	NA	TRBJ2-5	TGTGCCTGGAGGGTGGGCCTGCAAGAGACCCAGTACTTC	CAWRVGLQETQYF
TRBV13	15	NA	TRBD1	TRBJ2-5	TGTGCCAGCAGCGTCAGACAGGGGCTATCAGAGACCCAGTACTTC	CASSVRQGLSETQYF
TRBV6-4	15	NA	TRBD2	TRBJ2-3	TGTGCCAGCAGTAATAGCGGGGGATCGACAGATACGCAGTATTTT	CASSNSGGSTDTQYF
TRBV9	16	NA	TRBD2	TRBJ2-1	TGTGCCAGCAGCGTAGAGTCTAGCGGCCTCTACAATGAGCAGTTCTTC	CASSVESSGLYNEQFF
TRBV25-1	14	NA	NA	TRBJ2-7	TGTGCCAGCAGTGGTCGGGGTGAGGTCTACGAGCAGTACTTC	CASSGRGEVYEQYF
TRBV6-1	14	NA	NA	TRBJ1-2	TGTGCCAGCAGTACTCGGACACGAGAACATGGCTACACCTTC	CASSTRTREHGYTF
TRBV27	13	NA	NA	TRBJ1-2	TGTGCCAGCAGTCCCAACCCTAGGGGGGGCTACACCTTC	CASSPNPRGGYTF
TRBV5-1	13	once	NA	TRBJ1-4	TGCGCCAGCAGCTTGTCGGGGAGCGCAAAACTGTTTTTT	CASSLSGSAKLFF
TRBV6-5	15	NA	TRBD1	TRBJ1-3	TGTGCCAGCAGTTCCGGGACAGGGGGCAGTAACACCATATATTTT	CASSSGTGGSNTIYF
TRBV15	17	NA	TRBD1	TRBJ1-1	TGTGCCACCAGCAGAGATCGAGGGGGCGCCATGAACACTGAAGCTTTCTTT	CATSRDRGGAMNTEAFF
TRBV6-1	12	NA	TRBD2	TRBJ2-7	TGTGCCACCCGGCGGGAGCTCTACGAGCAGTACTTC	CATRRELYEQYF
TRBV28	12	few	NA	TRBJ1-5	TGTGCCAGCAGTTTATCAGGAGGGCCCCAGCATTTT	CASSLSGGPQHF
TRBV27	14	NA	NA	TRBJ1-2	TGTGCCAGCAGTTGGGGGGGGGCTGTGGATGGCTACACCTTC	CASSWGGAVDGYTF
TRBV6-1	14	NA	TRBD1	TRBJ1-2	TGTGCCAGCAGTTCCGGGACAGCCGGTTATGGCTACACCTTC	CASSSGTAGYGYTF
TRBV19	15	NA	NA	TRBJ1-2	TGTGCCAGTAGTATGAGGTCGCCCGTCGAGAAGGGCTACACCTTC	CASSMRSPVEKGYTF
TRBV7-9	14	NA	NA	TRBJ2-1	TGTGCCAGCAGCTTAGGCGCGTTAGACAATGAGCAGTTCTTC	CASSLGALDNEQFF
TRBV28	13	NA	TRBD1	TRBJ1-1	TGTGCCAGCAGAGGGACAGGTCGATTTTCAGCTTTCTTT	CASRGTGRFSAFF
TRBV30	17	NA	TRBD1	TRBJ1-5	TGTGCCTGGAGTGTGGGTCAAGGGACAGGGGGCAATCAGCCCCAGCATTTT	CAWSVGQGTGGNQPQHF
TRBV6-5	14	NA	TRBD1	TRBJ1-1	TGTGCCAGCCACTGGACAGGGATGAACACTGAAGCTTTCTTT	CASHWTGMNTEAFF
TRBV19	15	NA	NA	TRBJ1-5	TGTGCCAGCGACATACAGGGAAATAGCAATCAGCCCCAGCATTTT	CASDIQGNSNQPQHF